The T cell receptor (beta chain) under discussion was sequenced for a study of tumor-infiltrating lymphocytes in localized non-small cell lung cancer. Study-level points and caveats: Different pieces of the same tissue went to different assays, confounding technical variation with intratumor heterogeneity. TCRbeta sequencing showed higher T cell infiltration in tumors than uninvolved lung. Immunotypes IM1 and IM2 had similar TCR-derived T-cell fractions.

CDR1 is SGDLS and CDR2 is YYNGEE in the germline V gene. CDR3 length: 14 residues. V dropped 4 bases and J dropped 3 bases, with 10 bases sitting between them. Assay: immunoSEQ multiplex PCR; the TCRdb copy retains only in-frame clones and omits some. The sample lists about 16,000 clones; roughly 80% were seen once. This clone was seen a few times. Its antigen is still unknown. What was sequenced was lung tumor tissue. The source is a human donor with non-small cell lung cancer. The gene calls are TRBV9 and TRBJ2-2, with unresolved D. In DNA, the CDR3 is TGTGCCAGCAGCCCCCATCAGGACACCGGGGAGCTGTTTTTT. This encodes CASSPHQDTGELFF.